A selection of T cell receptor beta chains follows, all from one sample in a study of beta chain features in type 1 diabetes. Using immunoSEQ multiplex PCR, the repertoire was profiled, and TCRdb retains in-frame clones only, with some absent. Of almost 350,000 clones listed, 7% to 9% are singletons. The sequenced material came from central memory CD4+ T cells from blood. Receptor source: a woman younger than 35 in good health. Both conserved end residues are part of each CDR3. The D gene is left open where the match is weak. The listing skips clone size in some rows; elsewhere it reads once, few, many or a size class.

clone size: many
D gene: NA
V gene: TRBV10-3
J gene: TRBJ2-1
CDR3 DNA: TGTGCCATCAGTGAGGAGGGCAGTCCTCGGCAGTTCTTC
CDR3 protein: CAISEEGSPRQFF

clone size: NA
D gene: NA
V gene: TRBV7-9
J gene: TRBJ2-1
CDR3 DNA: TGTGCCAGCAGCTTAGGTTTCGGCTACCTCTCCTACAATGAGCAGTTCTTC
CDR3 protein: CASSLGFGYLSYNEQFF

clone size: NA
D gene: NA
V gene: TRBV7-3
J gene: TRBJ2-3
CDR3 DNA: TGTGCCAGCAGCTCTAAGGGAGTCGGAGATACGCAGTATTTT
CDR3 protein: CASSSKGVGDTQYF

clone size: few
D gene: NA
V gene: TRBV18
J gene: TRBJ2-3
CDR3 DNA: TGTGCCAGCTCAGTCTCAGATACGCAGTATTTT
CDR3 protein: CASSVSDTQYF

clone size: NA
D gene: NA
V gene: TRBV29-1
J gene: TRBJ1-4
CDR3 DNA: TGCAGCGTTGAAGGGCAAGATGAAAAACTGTTTTTT
CDR3 protein: CSVEGQDEKLFF

clone size: NA
D gene: NA
V gene: TRBV29-1
J gene: TRBJ1-2
CDR3 DNA: TGCAGCGTTGAAGATCCCTCCACTGGCGGCGTTCCCTTC
CDR3 protein: CSVEDPSTGGVPF

clone size: NA
D gene: NA
V gene: TRBV7-2
J gene: TRBJ2-7
CDR3 DNA: TGTGCCAGCGGGGGACCCTACGAGCAGTACTTC
CDR3 protein: CASGGPYEQYF

clone size: few
D gene: NA
V gene: TRBV6-1
J gene: TRBJ1-5
CDR3 DNA: TGTGCCAGCAGTGAAAACTTCAATCAGCCCCAGCATTTT
CDR3 protein: CASSENFNQPQHF

clone size: few
D gene: TRBD2
V gene: TRBV4-3
J gene: TRBJ2-7
CDR3 DNA: TGCGCCAGCAACCTCGGACTAGCGGGATACTACGAGCAGTACTTC
CDR3 protein: CASNLGLAGYYEQYF

clone size: NA
D gene: NA
V gene: TRBV11-1
J gene: TRBJ1-1
CDR3 DNA: TGTGCCAGCAGCTTAGCGAGCTACACTGAAGCTTTCTTT
CDR3 protein: CASSLASYTEAFF

clone size: many
D gene: NA
V gene: TRBV4-2
J gene: TRBJ1-2
CDR3 DNA: TGTGCCAGCAGCCCCCGGGGAGGGGGTGGCTATGGCTACACCTTC
CDR3 protein: CASSPRGGGGYGYTF

clone size: NA
D gene: NA
V gene: TRBV5-1
J gene: TRBJ2-7
CDR3 DNA: TGCGCCAGCAGCCAGGGCTCCTACGAGCAGTACTTC
CDR3 protein: CASSQGSYEQYF

clone size: NA
D gene: TRBD2
V gene: TRBV27
J gene: TRBJ2-7
CDR3 DNA: TGTGCCAGCAGTTTTGAGTTCGGGGGAGGGTACGAGCAGTACTTC
CDR3 protein: CASSFEFGGGYEQYF

clone size: many
D gene: NA
V gene: TRBV7-2
J gene: TRBJ2-3
CDR3 DNA: TGTGCCAGCAGCCCATATACAGATACGCAGTATTTT
CDR3 protein: CASSPYTDTQYF

clone size: few
D gene: NA
V gene: TRBV7-3
J gene: TRBJ2-2
CDR3 DNA: TGTGCCAGCAGTATAGGTTCGCCGGTGAACACCGGGGAGCTGTTTTTT
CDR3 protein: CASSIGSPVNTGELFF

clone size: NA
D gene: NA
V gene: TRBV5-1
J gene: TRBJ2-3
CDR3 DNA: TGCGCCAGCAGCTTGTCGGTAGATACGCAGTATTTT
CDR3 protein: CASSLSVDTQYF

clone size: few
D gene: NA
V gene: TRBV4-3
J gene: TRBJ1-5
CDR3 DNA: TGCGCCAGCAGCCAGCAGACTAATCAGCCCCAGCATTTT
CDR3 protein: CASSQQTNQPQHF

clone size: few
D gene: NA
V gene: TRBV7-2
J gene: TRBJ2-1
CDR3 DNA: TGTGCCAGCAGCTTACGTGGAATGCTGTACAATGAGCAGTTCTTC
CDR3 protein: CASSLRGMLYNEQFF

clone size: few
D gene: TRBD2
V gene: TRBV5-1
J gene: TRBJ2-2
CDR3 DNA: TGCGCCAGCAGGGCTCGGGGCGGGAGTGTCGACACCGGGGAGCTGTTTTTT
CDR3 protein: CASRARGGSVDTGELFF

clone size: NA
D gene: NA
V gene: TRBV6-5
J gene: TRBJ1-3
CDR3 DNA: TGTGCCACGAAAAGTTCCGGAAACACCATATATTTT
CDR3 protein: CATKSSGNTIYF

clone size: few
D gene: NA
V gene: TRBV2
J gene: TRBJ1-2
CDR3 DNA: TGTGCCAGCACCTACCGGGCCGCCCAGTTGGATGGCTACACCTTC
CDR3 protein: CASTYRAAQLDGYTF

clone size: NA
D gene: NA
V gene: TRBV13
J gene: TRBJ2-4
CDR3 DNA: TGTGCCAGCAGCTTAAGAGAGGCCAAAAACATTCAGTACTTC
CDR3 protein: CASSLREAKNIQYF

clone size: few
D gene: TRBD1
V gene: TRBV7-2
J gene: TRBJ2-5
CDR3 DNA: TGTGCCAGCAGCCGCCCCGGGACAGGGGGAATCCAAGAGACCCAGTACTTC
CDR3 protein: CASSRPGTGGIQETQYF

clone size: few
D gene: NA
V gene: TRBV7-9
J gene: TRBJ2-1
CDR3 DNA: TGTGCCAGCAGCCATAGGAGGGAGGATGAGCAGTTCTTC
CDR3 protein: CASSHRREDEQFF

clone size: few
D gene: NA
V gene: TRBV11-2
J gene: TRBJ2-3
CDR3 DNA: TGTGCCAGCAGCCCGGGGACTACAGATACGCAGTATTTT
CDR3 protein: CASSPGTTDTQYF

clone size: NA
D gene: NA
V gene: TRBV19
J gene: TRBJ1-2
CDR3 DNA: TGTGCCAGTTCGCCAAACAGGAGCTATGGCTACACCTTC
CDR3 protein: CASSPNRSYGYTF

clone size: few
D gene: NA
V gene: TRBV7-9
J gene: TRBJ2-1
CDR3 DNA: TGTGCCAGCAGCTTAGCAGTGGGAAGCAATGAGCAGTTCTTC
CDR3 protein: CASSLAVGSNEQFF

clone size: NA
D gene: NA
V gene: TRBV5-6
J gene: TRBJ2-1
CDR3 DNA: TGTGCCAGCAGCTTGGAGTTCCGGAGCTCCTACAATGAGCAGTTCTTC
CDR3 protein: CASSLEFRSSYNEQFF

clone size: NA
D gene: TRBD2
V gene: TRBV28
J gene: TRBJ2-7
CDR3 DNA: TGTGCCAGCAGTGTAACTAGCGGGAGATCCTACGAGCAGTACTTC
CDR3 protein: CASSVTSGRSYEQYF

clone size: few
D gene: NA
V gene: TRBV6-9
J gene: TRBJ1-5
CDR3 DNA: TGTGCCAGCACTCACCCTTTGGGCAATCAGCCCCAGCATTTT
CDR3 protein: CASTHPLGNQPQHF

clone size: NA
D gene: NA
V gene: TRBV5-1
J gene: TRBJ2-7
CDR3 DNA: TGCGCCAGCAGCCTAGGAGGCAGGGAGCAGTACTTC
CDR3 protein: CASSLGGREQYF

clone size: few
D gene: NA
V gene: TRBV20-1
J gene: TRBJ2-7
CDR3 DNA: TGCAGTGAACAGGGTGTTGACGAGCAGTACTTC
CDR3 protein: CSEQGVDEQYF

clone size: NA
D gene: TRBD2
V gene: TRBV29-1
J gene: TRBJ2-5
CDR3 DNA: TGCAGCGTTGGTGGTAGCGGGAGTAACCAAGAGACCCAGTACTTC
CDR3 protein: CSVGGSGSNQETQYF

clone size: few
D gene: TRBD2
V gene: TRBV15
J gene: TRBJ2-3
CDR3 DNA: TGTGCCACCAGCCTAGCGGGAGGGCCTAGAGATACGCAGTATTTT
CDR3 protein: CATSLAGGPRDTQYF

clone size: NA
D gene: TRBD1
V gene: TRBV2
J gene: TRBJ2-5
CDR3 DNA: TGTGCCAGCAGTCCGGACAGGGAAGAGACCCAGTACTTC
CDR3 protein: CASSPDREETQYF

clone size: NA
D gene: TRBD1
V gene: TRBV6-6
J gene: TRBJ2-7
CDR3 DNA: TGTGCCAGCAAGACAGGGGCGTACGAGCAGTACTTC
CDR3 protein: CASKTGAYEQYF

clone size: NA
D gene: NA
V gene: TRBV7-9
J gene: TRBJ2-1
CDR3 DNA: TGTGCCAGCAGCTTAAGGTCGTCGGAGGAGCAGTTCTTC
CDR3 protein: CASSLRSSEEQFF

clone size: many
D gene: TRBD2
V gene: TRBV2
J gene: TRBJ2-2
CDR3 DNA: TGTGCCAGATCGCGGACTAGCGGGAGTCGAAGCACCGGGGAGCTGTTTTTT
CDR3 protein: CARSRTSGSRSTGELFF

clone size: few
D gene: NA
V gene: TRBV11-2
J gene: TRBJ1-2
CDR3 DNA: TGTGCCAGCAGCTCAATGGGTACAGGAAGGGGCTACACCTTC
CDR3 protein: CASSSMGTGRGYTF

clone size: NA
D gene: NA
V gene: TRBV15
J gene: TRBJ2-7
CDR3 DNA: TGTGCCACCAGCAGAGACGTGGGTTCCTACGAGCAGTACTTC
CDR3 protein: CATSRDVGSYEQYF

clone size: NA
D gene: TRBD1
V gene: TRBV5-1
J gene: TRBJ2-7
CDR3 DNA: TGCGCCAGCAGCTTGGTCCCTCCGGGACAGGGGGTGTACGAGCAGTACTTC
CDR3 protein: CASSLVPPGQGVYEQYF

clone size: NA
D gene: TRBD2
V gene: TRBV5-1
J gene: TRBJ2-1
CDR3 DNA: TGCGCCAGCCGGGACTATAACAATGAGCAGTTCTTC
CDR3 protein: CASRDYNNEQFF

clone size: few
D gene: NA
V gene: TRBV4-3
J gene: TRBJ2-7
CDR3 DNA: TGCGCCAGCAGCCAAGATTTCACCAGCTGGGGCGAGCAGTACTTC
CDR3 protein: CASSQDFTSWGEQYF

clone size: few
D gene: NA
V gene: TRBV11-2
J gene: TRBJ2-3
CDR3 DNA: TGTGCCAGCAGCTTACCGGGTTTCGAACAGTATTTT
CDR3 protein: CASSLPGFEQYF

clone size: NA
D gene: NA
V gene: TRBV4-1
J gene: TRBJ2-5
CDR3 DNA: TGCGCCAGCAGCCTAGCCGGCAGCCAAGAGACCCAGTACTTC
CDR3 protein: CASSLAGSQETQYF

clone size: few
D gene: NA
V gene: TRBV18
J gene: TRBJ2-5
CDR3 DNA: TGTGCCAGCTCAACGTCTATGGGCAGCCGCCTCCAAGAGACCCAGTACTTC
CDR3 protein: CASSTSMGSRLQETQYF

clone size: NA
D gene: TRBD2
V gene: TRBV5-1
J gene: TRBJ2-1
CDR3 DNA: TGCGCCAGCAGCCCGGGGGCTGCCGGACTAGCGGGAGATGGGTCCTACAATGAGCAGTTCTTC
CDR3 protein: CASSPGAAGLAGDGSYNEQFF

clone size: many
D gene: TRBD2
V gene: TRBV11-2
J gene: TRBJ2-7
CDR3 DNA: TGTGCCAGCAGCTTAGTCCGGACTAGCGGAGTCGAGCAGTACTTC
CDR3 protein: CASSLVRTSGVEQYF

clone size: few
D gene: TRBD1
V gene: TRBV9
J gene: TRBJ2-1
CDR3 DNA: TGTGCCAGCAGCGTAGCCTCAACCGGGACAGGGTCGGAGCAGTTCTTC
CDR3 protein: CASSVASTGTGSEQFF

clone size: many
D gene: NA
V gene: TRBV7-2
J gene: TRBJ2-5
CDR3 DNA: TGTGCCAGCAGCTTGGCAGGCCTCGACCGCGAGACCCAGTACTTC
CDR3 protein: CASSLAGLDRETQYF

clone size: few
D gene: NA
V gene: TRBV4-2
J gene: TRBJ2-3
CDR3 DNA: TGTGCCAGCAGCCAAGTCCGGACACGCACAGATACGCAGTATTTT
CDR3 protein: CASSQVRTRTDTQYF

clone size: few
D gene: NA
V gene: TRBV5-4
J gene: TRBJ2-7
CDR3 DNA: TGCGCCAGCAGCCAAGATCTAGGTACAGCCGCCGGTGAGGTACGGCAGTACTTC
CDR3 protein: CASSQDLGTAAGEVRQYF

clone size: few
D gene: TRBD2
V gene: TRBV5-1
J gene: TRBJ2-5
CDR3 DNA: TGCGCCAGCAGCTTGGGCCCAACTAGCGCAGAGACCCAGTACTTC
CDR3 protein: CASSLGPTSAETQYF

clone size: NA
D gene: TRBD2
V gene: TRBV7-9
J gene: TRBJ2-3
CDR3 DNA: TGTGCCAGCAGCTTAACTAGCGGGAGGTCGAATACGCAGTATTTT
CDR3 protein: CASSLTSGRSNTQYF

clone size: many
D gene: NA
V gene: TRBV7-2
J gene: TRBJ1-4
CDR3 DNA: TGTGCCAGCAGCTTAGATAGTTCGTCGGGATGGCTTGGACTGTTTTTT
CDR3 protein: CASSLDSSSGWLGLFF

clone size: many
D gene: NA
V gene: TRBV13
J gene: TRBJ2-1
CDR3 DNA: TGTGCCAGCAGCCCAAGGACAGCCTACAATGAGCAGTTCTTC
CDR3 protein: CASSPRTAYNEQFF

clone size: few
D gene: NA
V gene: TRBV7-9
J gene: TRBJ2-4
CDR3 DNA: TGTGCCAGCAGCTTAGAGGGCTTCGGCATTCAGTACTTC
CDR3 protein: CASSLEGFGIQYF

clone size: few
D gene: NA
V gene: TRBV19
J gene: TRBJ2-7
CDR3 DNA: TGTGCCAGTAGCCCCGGGTTGGACTACTACGAGCAGTACTTC
CDR3 protein: CASSPGLDYYEQYF

clone size: few
D gene: NA
V gene: TRBV5-6
J gene: TRBJ1-2
CDR3 DNA: TGTGCCAGCAGCGAGGGACACCGAAACTATGGCTACACCTTC
CDR3 protein: CASSEGHRNYGYTF